This T cell receptor beta chain was sequenced in a study of CD8+ T cells in alopecia areata. Study-wide background: The duration of tofacitinib was 6 to 18 months, with 6 months off drug afterward. Study-level findings and limits: Lesional scalp, especially alopecia totalis/universalis, showed higher clonality than normal scalp.

In each case, RNA was isolated and then reverse transcribed into cDNA as the sequencing template. The repertoire was sequenced with immunoSEQ multiplex PCR; TCRdb's copy has only in-frame clones and lacks some. The table records some 180,000 clones, more than 60% of them present only once. A word on this clone: Its target is unknown.

Peripheral blood, together with lesional scalp punch biopsies, was collected from alopecia areata patients. This TCR was sampled from a human donor with alopecia areata. The sequencing here drew on CD4+ T cells sorted from blood, taken at week 0.

In nucleotides, the CDR3 is TGTGCCAGCAGAAAGAGTCCAGGGGGTCCGTATGGCTACACCTTC. This translates into CASRKSPGGPYGYTF. The rearrangement links TRBV9 to TRBJ1-2; 7 bases are shared with TRBD1. CDR1 is SGDLS, CDR2 YYNGEE, per germline. The ends lost 5 bases at V and 5 bases at J; junction bases unmatched: 12. The CDR3 is made up of 15 amino acids.